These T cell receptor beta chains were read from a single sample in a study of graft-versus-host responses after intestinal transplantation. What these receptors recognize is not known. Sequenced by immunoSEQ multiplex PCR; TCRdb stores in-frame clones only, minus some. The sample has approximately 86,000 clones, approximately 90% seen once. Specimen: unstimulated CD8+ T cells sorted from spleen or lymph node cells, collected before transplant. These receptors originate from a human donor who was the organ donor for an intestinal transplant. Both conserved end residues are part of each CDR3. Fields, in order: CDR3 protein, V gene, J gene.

CDR3 protein: CASSAAEEPGQGTSNEQFF; V gene: TRBV9; J gene: TRBJ2-1
CDR3 protein: CAGGGGLETQYF; V gene: TRBV7-9; J gene: TRBJ2-5
CDR3 protein: CASRRQGTYEQYF; V gene: TRBV27; J gene: TRBJ2-7
CDR3 protein: CASSRPGGTYTGELFF; V gene: TRBV27; J gene: TRBJ2-2
CDR3 protein: CASSMGAGEADTQYF; V gene: TRBV19; J gene: TRBJ2-3
CDR3 protein: CASKRETGGNEQFF; V gene: TRBV27; J gene: TRBJ2-1
CDR3 protein: CARSLELGQRNTIYF; V gene: TRBV5-3; J gene: TRBJ1-3
CDR3 protein: CASSQEGLGETQYF; V gene: TRBV4-1; J gene: TRBJ2-5
CDR3 protein: CASSVEPPDEQFF; V gene: TRBV9; J gene: TRBJ2-1
CDR3 protein: CSVHRRTIRLATTNTEAFF; V gene: TRBV29-1; J gene: TRBJ1-1
CDR3 protein: CASSSFGVSNTEAFF; V gene: TRBV5-1; J gene: TRBJ1-1
CDR3 protein: CASSVEAAGGQDTQYF; V gene: TRBV9; J gene: TRBJ2-3
CDR3 protein: CASSFRGDSRALFF; V gene: TRBV27; J gene: TRBJ1-4
CDR3 protein: CASSLYSYEQYF; V gene: TRBV5-6; J gene: TRBJ2-7
CDR3 protein: CASSVGTGAYEQYF; V gene: TRBV9; J gene: TRBJ2-7
CDR3 protein: CASSSKTGNTEAFF; V gene: TRBV5-6; J gene: TRBJ1-1
CDR3 protein: CASSLFEGFTEAFF; V gene: TRBV27; J gene: TRBJ1-1
CDR3 protein: CASTPVLWGGNTEAFF; V gene: TRBV2; J gene: TRBJ1-1
CDR3 protein: CSVSSVPNEKLFF; V gene: TRBV29-1; J gene: TRBJ1-4
CDR3 protein: CASSPRTGYEQYF; V gene: TRBV4-2; J gene: TRBJ2-7
CDR3 protein: CASSFYRETNTEAFF; V gene: TRBV7-9; J gene: TRBJ1-1
CDR3 protein: CASSELVLGTASSYNEQFF; V gene: TRBV6-1; J gene: TRBJ2-1
CDR3 protein: CASSLGGGTSYEQYF; V gene: TRBV5-5; J gene: TRBJ2-7
CDR3 protein: CASSRGTADYEQYF; V gene: TRBV27; J gene: TRBJ2-7
CDR3 protein: CASRQTDANTGELFF; V gene: TRBV12-2; J gene: TRBJ2-2
CDR3 protein: CASSPDRDNSPLHF; V gene: TRBV4-1; J gene: TRBJ1-6
CDR3 protein: CASKPKGEVETRPYNEQFF; V gene: TRBV2; J gene: TRBJ2-1
CDR3 protein: CASSLSYEQYF; V gene: TRBV7-2; J gene: TRBJ2-7
CDR3 protein: CASSRQGRNTIYF; V gene: TRBV6-1; J gene: TRBJ1-3
CDR3 protein: CASSVGSGGAGELFF; V gene: TRBV9; J gene: TRBJ2-2
CDR3 protein: CASSLVKYEQYF; V gene: TRBV28; J gene: NA
CDR3 protein: CASSVQGAGTGELFF; V gene: TRBV4-1; J gene: TRBJ2-2
CDR3 protein: CASSLETGSSYEQYF; V gene: TRBV7-9; J gene: TRBJ2-7
CDR3 protein: CASSRRFRGFSLSYEQYF; V gene: TRBV2; J gene: TRBJ2-7
CDR3 protein: CASSPYGLNTEAFF; V gene: TRBV18; J gene: TRBJ1-1
CDR3 protein: CASSQLLGASYEQYF; V gene: TRBV4-1; J gene: TRBJ2-7
CDR3 protein: CASSVFSGGTQETQYF; V gene: TRBV9; J gene: TRBJ2-5